The 21 T cell receptor beta chains listed next were all sequenced from one sample in a study of technical replicates of blood from a few donors (dated by TCRdb to about 2017). Receptors were amplified or captured by the immunoSEQ multiplex PCR assay. Held by TCRdb, this immuneACCESS table contains in-frame sequences only and omits some clones. Under half of the omission traces to an unresolved V gene where checked; the cause of the rest is unknown. This sample is represented by about 88,000 clones; under 95% of them were singletons. The top ten constitute under 0.3% of the sample. What was sequenced was T cells isolated from PBMCs. These receptors came from a human donor in good health.

The rearrangement joins TRBV28 to TRBJ1-1; the match to TRBD1 covers 7 bases. The CDR3 runs 14 residues. Germline-derived CDR1 and CDR2 are MDHEN and SYDVKM. With 7 bases clipped from V and 2 bases from J, the junction kept 7 bases outside the gene matches. Here the CDR3 DNA reads TGTGCCAGCACTCAGGGACAGCGAAACACTGAAGCTTTCTTT. This codes for CASTQGQRNTEAFF.

The chain recombines TRBV6-5 with TRBJ2-5; a possible D gene is TRBD1 (5 bases). The CDR3 has 15 residues. V was shortened by 0 bases and J by 2 bases, with 10 bases between the two germline ends. CDR1 MNHEY and CDR2 SVGAGI come from the germline V gene. The CDR3: CASSYSSTGQETQYF. In nucleotides, the CDR3 is TGTGCCAGCAGTTACTCGAGTACAGGTCAAGAGACCCAGTACTTC.

The chain joins TRBV2 to TRBJ2-7, with TRBD2 as a possible D gene (7 bases). CDR1 SNHLY and CDR2 FYNNEI come from the germline V gene. The V and J ends lost 5 bases and 2 bases respectively, with 13 bases between them. The CDR3 has 14 amino acids. The CDR3 is CASSTQGGAYEQYF. CDR3 DNA: TGTGCCAGCAGTACACAGGGAGGGGCCTACGAGCAGTACTTC.

This chain uses TRBV20-1 with TRBJ2-3, with D unclear. V was trimmed by 5 bases and J by 8 bases, leaving 5 bases between them. Germline-derived CDR1 and CDR2 are DFQATT and SNEGSKA (reference sequence). This CDR3 has 9 amino acids. CDR3 DNA sequence: TGCAGTGCTCCCGGTACGCAGTATTTT. Encoded protein: CSAPGTQYF.

V usage is TRBV10-3 and J usage is TRBJ2-7; 13 nucleotides match TRBD2. CDR1 is ENHRY, CDR2 SYGVKD, per germline. The CDR3 spans 16 residues. V shed 2 bases, J shed 3 bases, and the junction held 4 bases outside the gene matches. CDR3: CAISEAGTSGDYEQYF. In nucleotides, the CDR3 is TGTGCCATCAGTGAGGCCGGGACTAGCGGGGACTACGAGCAGTACTTC.

The chain joins TRBV10-1 to TRBJ1-1; D call uncertain. Per the germline V gene, CDR1 is WNHNN and CDR2 is SYGVQD (reference sequence). The V gene lost 2 bases and the J gene lost 1 base, with 11 bases spanning the gap. The CDR3 spans 15 residues. CDR3 sequence reads: CASSEVGSPNTEAFF. CDR3 nucleotide sequence: TGCGCCAGCAGTGAGGTGGGGAGCCCGAACACTGAAGCTTTCTTT.

The chain is built from TRBV6-5 and TRBJ1-5; no firm D call. The CDR3 contains 14 residues. V lost 2 bases, J lost 4 bases, and 9 bases lay in between. Germline assignment: CDR1 MNHEY and CDR2 SVGAGI. The CDR3 reads CASSYTSRNQPQHF. CDR3 DNA: TGTGCCAGCAGTTACACCTCCCGGAATCAGCCCCAGCATTTT.

This sequence joins TRBV4-1 and TRBJ1-1, with D maybe TRBD1 (6 bases). Germline V gene sequence: CDR1 MGHRA, CDR2 YSYEKL. V was clipped by 3 bases and J by 4 bases, with 15 bases between them. This CDR3 has 15 residues. The CDR3 DNA sequence: TGCGCCAGCAGCCAGGGCAGGGGCGCGGGCACTGAAGCTTTCTTT. It specifies CASSQGRGAGTEAFF.

V is TRBV11-3 and J is TRBJ2-1, with 14 bases that match TRBD2. This CDR3 has 17 amino acids. The germline CDR1 and CDR2 sequences are SGHNT and YENEEA. Unmatched junction bases numbered 8, after V lost 4 bases and J lost 6 bases. In DNA, the CDR3 is TGTGCCAGCAGCTCGGGACTAGCGGGAGAAAGAGGCAATGAGCAGTTCTTC. As protein: CASSSGLAGERGNEQFF.

The J gene is TRBJ2-3, the V gene TRBV19; D not certain. This CDR3 has 12 residues. Trimming took 4 bases from V and 4 from J, leaving 6 bases between them. CDR1 and CDR2 (germline): LNHDA, SQIVND (reference sequence). CDR3 sequence reads: CASSTYADTQYF. Here the CDR3 DNA reads TGTGCCAGTAGTACCTATGCAGATACGCAGTATTTT.

The J gene is TRBJ2-7, the V gene TRBV21-1; the table names TRBD1, a call not compared with the DNA. TRBV21-1 is assigned pseudogene status. The CDR3 is 16 residues long. CDR3 sequence reads: CASSKVQGAPTYEQYF. The CDR3 coding sequence is TGTGCCAGCAGCAAAGTTCAGGGGGCGCCCACCTACGAGCAGTACTTC.

The rearrangement links TRBV5-4 to TRBJ2-1; a possible D gene is TRBD2 (6 bases). The germline gives CDR1 SGHNT, CDR2 YYREEE (reference sequence). The CDR3 consists of 17 residues. Trimming shortened V by 3 bases and J by 9 bases, and 25 bases separated the two germline ends. CDR3 nucleotide sequence: TGTGCCAGCAGCTCGGGATGGACTAAGCCCAGGACCGGTGAGCAGTTCTTC. This codes for CASSSGWTKPRTGEQFF. The complete variable domain, with remaining parts taken from reference TRBV5-4 and TRBJ2-1, reads ETGVTQSPTHLIKTRGQQVTLRCSSQSGHNTVSWYQQALGQGPQFIFQYYREEENGRGNFPPRFSGLQFPNYSSELNVNALELDDSALYLCASSSGWTKPRTGEQFFGPGTRLTVL.

This sequence joins TRBV7-9 and TRBJ2-1; 10 positions match TRBD1. Germline assignment: CDR1 SEHNR and CDR2 FQNEAQ (reference sequence). The V and J ends lost 5 bases and 5 bases, in that order; junction bases with no gene match: 18. This CDR3 is 19 amino acids long. The CDR3 region is CASSPGLGLRQGANNEQFF. CDR3 nucleotide sequence: TGTGCCAGCAGCCCAGGGCTAGGACTTCGACAGGGGGCGAACAATGAGCAGTTCTTC. The full variable domain, completed using reference TRBV7-9 and TRBJ2-1, is DTGVSQNPRHKITKRGQNVTFRCDPISEHNRLYWYRQTLGQGPEFLTYFQNEAQLEKSRLLSDRFSAERPKGSFSTLEIQRTEQGDSAMYLCASSPGLGLRQGANNEQFFGPGTRLTVL.

The chain combines TRBV13 with TRBJ2-7; no clear D. With 4 bases removed from V and 2 bases from J, the gap between germline ends came to 12 bases. This CDR3 comprises 14 residues. Germline CDR1 and CDR2: PRHDT and FYEKMQ (reference sequence). CDR3 in amino acids: CASSSPPAAYEQYF. CDR3 nucleotide sequence: TGTGCCAGCAGCTCACCCCCCGCAGCCTACGAGCAGTACTTC.

The rearrangement links TRBV23-1 to TRBJ2-7; TRBD1 matches 9 bases. TRBV23-1 counts as an open reading frame of uncertain function. This CDR3 comprises 16 residues. V was pared by 4 bases and J by 1 base, with 8 bases of the junction left unmatched. Here the CDR3 DNA reads TGCGCCAGCAGTCCTGGTACGGGACAGGGTTCCTACGAGCAGTACTTC. This gives the protein CASSPGTGQGSYEQYF.

This chain uses TRBV6-1 with TRBJ2-7; possible D gene TRBD2, 5 bases. Per germline, CDR1 MNHNS and CDR2 SASEGT. Trimming took off 3 bases at V and 4 bases at J, with 13 bases between the two ends. The CDR3 runs to 14 residues. This CDR3 reads CASSEEEPWYEQYF. The CDR3 nucleotides read TGTGCCAGCAGTGAGGAGGAACCTTGGTACGAGCAGTACTTC.

This chain uses TRBV11-2 with TRBJ2-5, with TRBD2 matching 10 bases. The CDR3 covers 17 residues. V shed 1 base, J shed 5 bases, and the junction held 10 bases outside the gene matches. The germline V gene has CDR1 SGHAT and CDR2 FQNNGV. The CDR3: CASSLGGLAGARETQYF. For the CDR3, the DNA is TGTGCCAGCAGCTTAGGGGGTCTAGCGGGGGCCCGGGAGACCCAGTACTTC.

The chain uses TRBV2 and TRBJ1-5; 10 positions agree with TRBD1. V lost 5 bases and J lost 3; bases outside the gene matches: 7. The CDR3 contains 16 residues. From germline, CDR1 is SNHLY and CDR2 FYNNEI. CDR3 sequence: CASSYRDRGFNQPQHF. CDR3 in DNA: TGTGCCAGCAGTTACCGGGACAGGGGCTTCAATCAGCCCCAGCATTTT.

J is TRBJ1-5 and V is TRBV10-3; D is perhaps TRBD1 (5 bases). The V end was cut by 6 bases, the J end by 7 bases, with 10 bases between. The CDR3 loop spans 12 amino acids. The V gene's germline CDR1 is ENHRY and CDR2 SYGVKD. The CDR3 here is CAIRGDGQPQHF. CDR3 in DNA: TGTGCCATCAGAGGGGATGGACAGCCCCAGCATTTT.

This rearrangement joins TRBV27 to TRBJ2-7; 11 nucleotides line up with TRBD1. Looked up from germline, CDR1 is MNHEY and CDR2 is SMNVEV (reference sequence). V dropped 6 bases and J dropped 4; count of bases not matched to a gene: 5. This CDR3 has 14 residues. The CDR3: CASRGTGGNYEQYF. The CDR3 nucleotides read TGTGCCAGCAGGGGGACAGGGGGGAATTACGAGCAGTACTTC.

This clone was seen just once. The J gene is TRBJ1-1, the V gene TRBV28; 9 bases are a match to TRBD1. The germline V gene encodes CDR1 MDHEN and CDR2 SYDVKM. This CDR3 is built from 16 residues. The junction had 16 bases not matched to a gene; V was cut back by 8 bases and J by 6 bases. CDR3 DNA sequence: TGTGCCAGCTCGCGCCTATCCGGGACAGGGAATCCTGAAGCTTTCTTT. Translating it yields CASSRLSGTGNPEAFF.